These T cell receptor beta chains were read from a single sample in a study of blood T cells in healthy people across ages. MiXCR, applied by TCRdb to the 5' RACE reads, yields one record per CDR3 protein. This table has about 800,000 distinct CDR3 sequences, 35% to 50% appearing once. Sample: blood. The origin of the receptors is a man aged 80 or over in good health. Both conserved end residues are part of each CDR3. The D gene is left open where the match is weak. The size of a clone is reported for some rows only, either as once, few or many, or as a class for expanded clones.

v_call	j_call	d_call	clone_size	cdr3_aa	cdr3_nt
TRBV27	TRBJ2-7	TRBD2	NA	CASRRLGGTSGNNYEQYF	TGTGCCAGCAGACGGTTGGGTGGGACTAGCGGGAATAACTACGAGCAGTACTTC
TRBV6-5	TRBJ1-2	NA	NA	CASSYSLSYGYTF	TGTGCCAGCAGTTACTCCCTTTCTTATGGCTACACCTTC
TRBV7-2	TRBJ2-5	TRBD1	many	CASSRTGEQKTQYF	TGTGCCAGCAGCCGGACAGGGGAGCAAAAGACCCAGTACTTC
TRBV7-9	TRBJ2-1	TRBD2	NA	CASSLGAGGTYNEQFF	TGTGCCAGCAGTTTGGGAGCGGGAGGCACCTACAATGAGCAGTTCTTC
TRBV15	TRBJ1-4	NA	NA	CATSNTGTAPPGEKLFF	TGTGCCACCAGCAATACAGGGACCGCCCCACCTGGGGAAAAACTGTTTTTT
TRBV4-2	TRBJ2-3	TRBD2	many	CASSQRYNLAGDGTDTQYF	TGTGCCAGCAGCCAGCGATATAACCTAGCGGGGGACGGCACAGATACGCAGTATTTT
TRBV4-2	TRBJ2-1	TRBD2	NA	CASSRQTSGRVYNEQFF	TGTGCCAGCAGCCGCCAGACTAGCGGGAGGGTATACAATGAGCAGTTCTTC
TRBV12-3/TRBV12-4	TRBJ1-6	TRBD1	NA	CATRDRVSPLHF	TGTGCCACCCGGGACAGGGTTTCACCCCTCCACTTT
TRBV5-1	TRBJ2-3	TRBD1	many	CASSSRDRADTQYF	TGCGCCAGCAGCTCCCGGGACAGAGCAGATACGCAGTATTTT
TRBV6-2/TRBV6-3	TRBJ2-7	NA	NA	CASSSPFFYEQYF	TGTGCCAGCAGTTCCCCATTCTTTTACGAGCAGTACTTC
TRBV5-1	TRBJ2-7	TRBD2	few	CASSLATGTSSGEQYF	TGCGCCAGCAGCTTGGCCACCGGGACTAGCTCGGGGGAGCAGTACTTC
TRBV20-1	TRBJ2-5	NA	NA	CSAYRTDQETQYF	TGCAGTGCCTACCGGACGGATCAAGAGACCCAGTACTTC
TRBV11-2	TRBJ2-3	NA	many	CASSLGGMDTDTQYF	TGTGCCAGCAGCTTGGGCGGGATGGACACAGATACGCAGTATTTT
TRBV25-1	TRBJ2-5	TRBD2	NA	CASRAAGRESHNEQYF	TGTGCCAGCAGGGCCGCCGGGCGGGAGAGCCACAATGAGCAGTACTTC
TRBV24-1	TRBJ2-1	TRBD2	few	CATSKTSGSSQNEQFF	TGTGCCACCAGTAAAACTAGCGGGAGTAGTCAGAATGAGCAGTTCTTC
TRBV5-1	TRBJ1-1	NA	NA	CASSYDRANTEAFF	TGCGCCAGCAGCTACGACAGAGCGAACACTGAAGCTTTCTTT
TRBV10-3	TRBJ1-2	NA	NA	CAISERGGRDGYTF	TGTGCCATCAGTGAGCGGGGCGGTCGGGATGGCTACACCTTC
TRBV29-1	TRBJ2-1	NA	few	CSVEEGSYNEQFF	TGCAGCGTTGAAGAGGGCTCCTACAATGAGCAGTTCTTC
TRBV30	TRBJ2-5	NA	NA	CAWSPKNEQYF	TGTGCCTGGAGTCCCAAGAATGAGCAGTACTTC
TRBV10-3	TRBJ2-5	TRBD2	few	CASSGTDVWNEQYF	TGTGCCAGTAGCGGGACTGATGTGTGGAATGAGCAGTACTTC
TRBV20-1	TRBJ2-1	TRBD2	few	CSAMGLALPGQFF	TGCAGTGCAATGGGACTAGCGTTACCCGGGCAGTTCTTC
TRBV14	TRBJ2-5	NA	few	CASSQEVGVSGETQYF	TGTGCCAGCAGCCAAGAAGTAGGAGTTTCGGGGGAGACCCAGTACTTC
TRBV7-2	TRBJ2-7	NA	NA	CASSSIVAKEQYF	TGTGCCAGCAGCTCGATAGTGGCGAAGGAGCAGTACTTC
TRBV20-1	TRBJ2-3	TRBD2	NA	CSASTVLAGESDTQYF	TGCAGTGCTTCGACCGTACTAGCGGGAGAGTCAGATACGCAGTATTTT
TRBV7-7	TRBJ2-7	NA	few	CASSPTTGPVYEQYF	TGTGCTAGCAGCCCGACGACAGGCCCCGTCTACGAGCAGTACTTC
TRBV11-2	TRBJ2-3	TRBD2	few	CASSLLAGGKTDTQYF	TGTGCCAGCAGCCTATTAGCGGGGGGGAAAACAGATACGCAGTATTTT
TRBV4-2	TRBJ2-1	TRBD2	NA	CASNPGTSDKGNEQFF	TGTGCCAGCAACCCGGGGACTAGCGATAAGGGCAATGAGCAGTTCTTC
TRBV5-1	TRBJ1-4	TRBD1	few	CASSPEGQGYEKLFF	TGCGCCAGCAGCCCGGAAGGACAGGGGTATGAAAAACTGTTTTTT
TRBV18	TRBJ2-1	TRBD2	few	CASSPRNLLASGSYNEQFF	TGTGCCAGCTCACCACGTAACCTTCTGGCTAGCGGCTCCTACAATGAGCAGTTCTTC
TRBV9	TRBJ2-3	NA	few	CASSRRGVGADTQYF	TGTGCCAGCAGCCGGAGGGGGGTCGGAGCAGATACGCAGTATTTT
TRBV20-1	TRBJ2-3	TRBD2	few	CSAEGLAGGRTDTQYF	TGCAGTGCTGAGGGACTAGCGGGAGGACGCACAGATACGCAGTATTTT
TRBV28	TRBJ2-3	NA	many	CASSSGATDTQYF	TGTGCCAGCAGTTCAGGGGCCACAGATACGCAGTATTTT
TRBV4-2	TRBJ2-5	NA	NA	CASSQGGWASQETQYF	TGTGCCAGCAGCCAAGGGGGTTGGGCATCCCAAGAGACCCAGTACTTC
TRBV7-2	TRBJ2-5	TRBD1	NA	CASSLAAGGEETQYF	TGTGCCAGCAGCTTAGCGGCAGGGGGCGAGGAGACCCAGTACTTC
TRBV12-3/TRBV12-4	TRBJ2-3	NA	NA	CARVTADTQYF	TGTGCCAGAGTGACCGCAGATACGCAGTATTTT
TRBV29-1	TRBJ1-2	NA	NA	CSSGTGIAAGYTF	TGCAGCTCCGGGACCGGTATTGCGGCGGGCTACACCTTC
TRBV5-1	TRBJ2-3	TRBD1	NA	CASGTGYSTDTQYF	TGCGCCTCCGGGACAGGGTATAGCACAGATACGCAGTATTTT
TRBV6-6	TRBJ2-5	TRBD1	NA	CASSGQGVETQYF	TGTGCCAGCAGTGGACAGGGAGTCGAGACCCAGTACTTC
TRBV7-3	TRBJ2-1	NA	NA	CASSLDLMGNEQFF	TGTGCCAGCAGCCTTGACTTGATGGGGAATGAGCAGTTCTTC
TRBV29-1	TRBJ2-1	NA	NA	CSVTTTSYNEQFF	TGCAGCGTTACGACAACCTCCTACAATGAGCAGTTCTTC
TRBV14	TRBJ2-1	NA	NA	CASSQGFGQPISYNEQFF	TGTGCCAGCAGCCAAGGATTTGGACAGCCGATCTCCTACAATGAGCAGTTTTTC